Each of the 8 T cell receptor beta chains below was sequenced from the same sample in a study of T cells in Graves' hyperthyroidism and ophthalmopathy. There were TCR beta CDR3 regions amplified from RNA transcripts. During a first-round RT-PCR of the TCR CDR3, the HTBI primer set was used. Using its own MiXCR run on the multiplex PCR reads, TCRdb lists one record per CDR3 protein. The sample lists fewer than 350,000 distinct CDR3 sequences; 18% were seen once. Material: blood. Receptors were obtained from a woman aged 40 to 49 with Graves' ophthalmopathy.

This clonotype has at least ten counts. This chain links TRBV20-1 with TRBJ2-7; 9 bases are shared with TRBD1. V lost 0 bases, J lost 1 base, and 7 bases stayed unmatched. The CDR3 totals 16 residues. Germline V gene sequence: CDR1 DFQATT, CDR2 SNEGSKA (reference sequence). CDR3 coding DNA: TGCAGTGCTAGAGACGCTAACAGGGGGCTATCCTACGAGCAGTACTTC. Protein: CSARDANRGLSYEQYF.

This chain links TRBV6-5 with TRBJ1-3, with D unclear. From germline, CDR1 is MNHEY and CDR2 SVGAGI. V gave up 0 bases and J gave up 0 bases, with 9 bases separating them. CDR3 size: 16 residues. The CDR3 here is CASSYSMTGSGNTIYF. The CDR3 coding sequence is TGTGCCAGCAGTTACTCGATGACCGGCTCTGGAAACACCATATATTTT.

This clonotype has ten or more counts. This sequence joins TRBV12-3 or TRBV12-4 and TRBJ2-7; D gene uncertain. This CDR3 spans 14 amino acids. V shed 6 bases and J shed 9 bases, with 21 bases lying between them. The CDR3 reads CASRPQGSPPGQYF. CDR3 in DNA: TGTGCCAGCAGGCCTCAAGGGTCTCCCCCCGGGCAGTACTTC.

This clonotype was counted many times. The CDR3 loop reads CASSTRREGNIQYF. The CDR3 coding sequence is TGTGCCAGCAGTACCCGGAGGGAGGGTAACATTCAGTACTTC. The chain couples TRBV6-2 or TRBV6-3 to TRBJ2-4; 7 nucleotides agree with TRBD2. The CDR3 is 14 residues long. Trimming took 5 bases from V and 7 from J; bases not matched to a gene: 8. Looked up from germline, CDR1 is MNHEY and CDR2 is SVGEGT.

This clonotype was seen ten or more times. V and J are TRBV7-2 and TRBJ1-5; 9 nucleotides match TRBD1. Per the germline V gene, CDR1 is SGHTA and CDR2 is FQGNSA. J gave up 9 bases and V 6 bases, and 12 bases lay outside the gene matches. This CDR3 comprises 15 residues. CDR3 nucleotide sequence: TGTGCCAGCAGTGCGGGACAGGGATTGTTAGGGCCCCAGCATTTT. Protein sequence: CASSAGQGLLGPQHF.

This clonotype was picked up one time. The chain links TRBV29-1 to TRBJ1-6; 7 bases fit TRBD1. This CDR3 region has 13 residues. V shed 6 bases, J shed 3 bases, and the junction held 2 bases outside the gene matches. From germline, CDR1 is SQVTM and CDR2 ANQGSEA. CDR3 DNA: TGCAGCGTCGGGACAGACTATAATTCACCCCTCCACTTT. It translates to CSVGTDYNSPLHF.

Ten or more counts support this clonotype. The chain couples TRBV11-2 to TRBJ2-7; 8 nucleotides line up with TRBD2. Germline CDR1 and CDR2: SGHAT and FQNNGV. The J segment lost 0 bases and the V segment lost 1 base, leaving 5 bases of the junction unmatched. This CDR3 region has 16 residues. In DNA form, the CDR3 reads TGTGCCAGCAGCTTAGGAGCGGGGGACTACTCCTACGAGCAGTACTTC. Residues: CASSLGAGDYSYEQYF.

This clonotype was recorded at least ten times. CDR3 sequence (DNA): TGTGCCTGGAGTGCTTCACCCCCGTCTAACCAGAACTCCGGGGCTTTCTTT. Translation: CAWSASPPSNQNSGAFF. This sequence joins TRBV30 and TRBJ1-1, with D unclear. Trimming stripped 1 base from V and 11 bases from J, with 29 bases between. The CDR3 loop spans 17 amino acids. Germline V lookup: CDR1 GTSNPN, CDR2 SVGIG (reference sequence). The whole variable domain, remainder taken from reference TRBV30 and TRBJ1-1, is SQTIHQWPATLVQPVGSPLSLECTVEGTSNPNLYWYRQAAGRGLQLLFYSVGIGQISSEVPQNLSASRPQDRQFILSSKKLLLSDSGFYLCAWSASPPSNQNSGAFFGQGTRLTVV.